This TCR beta chain was profiled in a study of blood T cells in healthy people across ages. CDR1 is GTSNPN and CDR2 is SVGIG in the germline V gene (reference sequence). Trimming shortened V by 6 bases and J by 8 bases, and 14 bases separated the two germline ends. The CDR3 spans 12 residues. A J-beta primer mix and a sample-barcoded 5' primer were used in a second PCR of about 7 to 12 cycles. Sequencing yielded, for each sample, at least 3 million paired-end reads carrying CDR3. TCRdb itself ran the 5' RACE reads through MiXCR, one entry per CDR3 protein. The profile shows roughly 800,000 distinct CDR3 sequences, roughly 64% of them singletons.

The source is a man younger than 45 in good health. The sequenced sample consisted of blood. V is TRBV30 and J is TRBJ2-4; D is unclear. This CDR3 reads CACQGLGDIQYF. The CDR3 nucleotides are TGTGCCTGCCAAGGGTTGGGTGACATTCAGTACTTC.